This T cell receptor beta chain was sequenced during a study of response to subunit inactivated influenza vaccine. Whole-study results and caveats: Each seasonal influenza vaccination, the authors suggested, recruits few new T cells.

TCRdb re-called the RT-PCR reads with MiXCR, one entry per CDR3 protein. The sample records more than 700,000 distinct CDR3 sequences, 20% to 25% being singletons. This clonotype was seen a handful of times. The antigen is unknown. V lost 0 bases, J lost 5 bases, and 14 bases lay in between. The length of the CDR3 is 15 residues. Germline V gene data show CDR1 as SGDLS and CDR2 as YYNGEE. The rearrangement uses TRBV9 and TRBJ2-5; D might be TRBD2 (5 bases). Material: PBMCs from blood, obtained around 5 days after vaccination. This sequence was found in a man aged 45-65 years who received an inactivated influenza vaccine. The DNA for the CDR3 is TGTGCCAGCAGCGTAGCTTCGGGGAGATGGGAGACCCAGTACTTC. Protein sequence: CASSVASGRWETQYF.